This T cell receptor (beta chain) comes out of a study of OX40 agonist ivuxolimab in advanced cancers. The study, taken as a whole, reports: Researchers report that CD8+ T cells had, on average, more expanded clones than CD4+.

A history of autoimmune disease or systemic immunosuppression excluded patients. Comment on this clone: Antigen: not known.

The CDR3 extends over 14 amino acids. Trimming took off 2 bases at V and 7 bases at J, with 14 bases between the two ends. Germline loops: CDR1 MNHNY, CDR2 SVGAGI (reference sequence). The assay was immunoSEQ multiplex PCR, and TCRdb's table has in-frame clones only and misses some. The repertoire has around 100,000 clones, around 94% of them found once; the top ten carry around 0.28%. The TCR originated in an adult with an advanced solid tumor such as melanoma, head and neck, liver or kidney cancer. V and J are TRBV6-6 and TRBJ1-1, with D tentatively TRBD1 (5 bases). The sample consisted of CD4+ or CD8+ T cells sorted from blood, taken in a trial of the OX40 agonist ivuxolimab. As DNA, the CDR3 is TGTGCCAGCAGTTACGGGGGAGGGCAGGGTGAAGCTTTCTTT. Protein sequence: CASSYGGGQGEAFF.